The entry that follows covers one TCR beta chain sequence. What this receptor recognizes is not known. No base quality values were provided; no much bigger clone lies one nucleotide off. The immunoSEQ Assay, a bias-controlled multiplex PCR, was used to amplify TCRbeta CDR3 regions from genomic DNA. From the authors' description of their analysis: The number of nucleated cells in each sample was estimated from the amplification of reference gene primers within the assay. To quantify the absolute abundance of each unique TCRbeta CDR3 rearrangement, sequence reads were collapsed and filtered. Productive Simpson clonality was computed per sample as the square root of Simpson's diversity index over productive rearrangements. TCRdb took this table from immuneACCESS and kept in-frame rearrangements with V and J called. Such tables lack part of the clones; where checked against another copy, unresolved V genes explain under half of the gap, and the rest is unexplained. V, J and clone size reflect that table, while D and trimming were determined from the DNA. This sample holds approximately 220,000 clones; approximately 90% were observed only once. The top ten clonotypes cover 3% to 4.5% of the sample.

This sample is drawn from a study of blood T cell repertoires in COVID-19 (dated by TCRdb to the early 2020s). About the study as a whole: Collaborator samples came from the United States, Italy and Spain and covered acute and convalescent phases of COVID-19. The prospective study material was composed of cDNA or gDNA derived from T cells, B-cell-depleted T cells, or PBMCs. The dataset comprised deeply sampled blood TCRbeta repertoires from subjects exposed to, actively infected with, or recovered from COVID-19. The repertoires were released in a freely available public database meant as a resource for research on the immune response to SARS-CoV-2. The samples were drawn from the first 160 participants of the ongoing ImmuneRACE study and from more than 1,000 subjects provided by 6 global collaborators. Sample metadata almost always included a de-identified subject ID, COVID-19 status, age in years and sex. HLA class I and class II types, where available, came from metadata supplied by the sample provider rather than from assay-based typing.

In the prospective study, participants were about 18 to 100 years old, resided in about 25 geographic areas of the United States, and were enrolled through a virtual design. To assign participants to cohorts, the prospective study relied on clinical history that participants themselves reported in a screening survey and a study questionnaire. Each participant in the prospective study had whole blood, serum and a nasopharyngeal or oropharyngeal swab collected by mobile phlebotomists. Participants in the prospective study had the option to provide additional blood draws and questionnaires over a roughly two-month period. Before DNA extraction, prospective study blood samples were shipped either frozen or at room temperature. The CDR3 goes from the cysteine to the valine over 15 residues. The read is trimmed to its CDR3 DNA, 45 bases read in frame from base 1. Clipping removes 5 bases from V and 5 bases from J, with 11 as the unmatched junction base count. CDR1 and CDR2 are drawn from the germline V gene: SGHVS, FQNEAQ.

Overall results and qualifications from the work: How much clinical and demographic metadata was included differed by source and by participant, and the metadata was provided uncurated.

The material sequenced was PBMCs or T cells enriched from blood (not recorded which). The V and J genes are TRBV7-8 and TRBJ2-7; the central 8 bases match TRBD2. The source is a woman in her thirties or forties with acute COVID-19. The DNA reads TGTGCCAGCAGCCCGCCCGGGCGGGGGGACGACGAGCAGTACGTC. Its protein product is CASSPPGRGDDEQYV.